This T cell receptor beta chain was found in a study of shared clonotypes between healthy human individuals. The DNA input per sorted-subset replicate PCR was about 180 ng, corresponding to tens of thousands of T cell genomes. Method: immunoSEQ multiplex PCR; TCRdb's copy keeps in-frame clones and lacks some. The data show a few million clones, under 95% seen once. On this clone: Its antigen remains unknown.

General study results and limits: Naive CD4 clonotype sharing across a few donors was 4.5% to 6%. The study generally estimated greater richness for naive than memory subsets. Only blood samples were collected, and tissue repertoires likely differ.

CDR1 and CDR2 from the germline V gene are SGHNT and YYREEE (reference sequence). This CDR3 region has 15 residues. V dropped 4 bases and J dropped 4 bases, with 17 bases sitting between them. The source of this sequence is a man younger than 35 in good health. Some clones in this sample may be carry-over from other donors' samples. The sample taken for sequencing was naive CD4+ T cells from PBMCs. Subset here: CD45RA+ positively selected. The J gene is TRBJ1-2, the V gene TRBV5-4, with D tentatively TRBD1 (5 bases). Here the CDR3 DNA reads TGTGCCAGCAGCCCCGATCGACAGCCCTCCTATGGCTACACCTTC. This gives the protein CASSPDRQPSYGYTF.